This T cell receptor (beta chain) was found in a study of blood T cells in healthy people across ages. Study summary: Template-switching capture recovered about one barcoded beta molecule per two T cells.

Regarding this clonotype: What it binds is not known. Compared with germline, one end of the junction differs, possibly owing to a read error.

Total RNA, at least 5.5 micrograms per sample, was extracted from PBMCs. Findings and limits, study-wide: Both higher diversity and more naive CD4+ cells marked long-lived donors when set against aged donors.

A J-beta primer mix and a sample-barcoded 5' primer were used in a second PCR of roughly 6 to 12 cycles. TCRdb processed the 5' RACE reads anew with MiXCR; each CDR3 protein has one entry. The sample lists 780,000 or so distinct CDR3 sequences; roughly three fifths were seen once. CDR1 and CDR2 (germline): SEHNR, FQNEAQ (reference sequence). There are 14 residues in the CDR3. The chain is built from TRBV7-9 and TRBJ2-5; a weak D match, TRBD1 (6 bases). The end of the DNA fits TRBJ2-7 better, so the J call may be wrong. The receptor was isolated from a middle-aged man in good health. The specimen was blood. The CDR3 DNA follows: TGTACCAGCAGCGGCCCCGGGACACCTTACGAGCAGTACTTC. Its translation: CTSSGPGTPYEQYF.